This section outlines one T cell receptor (beta chain) sequence together with its context. Its antigen is unknown. This entry belongs to a study of response to subunit inactivated influenza vaccine. Study-wide results and limits: It was the authors' suggestion that each seasonal influenza vaccination recruits few new T cells.

Germline CDR1 DFQATT, CDR2 SNEGSKA (reference sequence). The CDR3 length is 15 residues. Germline trimming cut 0 bases from V and 2 bases from J; bases unmatched to any gene: 4. TCRdb processed the RT-PCR reads anew with MiXCR; each CDR3 protein has one entry. The table lists approximately 250,000 distinct CDR3 sequences, 10% to 15% of them singletons. The sequence derives from a man aged 45-65 years who received an inactivated influenza vaccine. Sample: non-naive T cells sorted from PBMCs, taken around 14 days before vaccination. This rearrangement joins TRBV20-1 to TRBJ2-1; 7 bases line up with TRBD2. The DNA for the CDR3 is TGCAGTGCTAGAGAGGGGACTATACCCTACAATGAGCAGTTCTTC. Residues: CSAREGTIPYNEQFF.